This TCR beta chain emerged from a study of response to subunit inactivated influenza vaccine. V gave up 0 bases and J gave up 2 bases, with 16 bases separating them. The CDR3 is 16 amino acids. The germline V gene encodes CDR1 DFQATT and CDR2 SNEGSKA (reference sequence). Study-wide results and caveats: Authors suggested few new T cells are recruited by each seasonal influenza vaccination.

The sample holds a few counts of this clonotype. Its antigen is currently unknown. TCRdb ran MiXCR on the RT-PCR reads and lists one entry per CDR3 protein. Among about 190,000 distinct CDR3 sequences listed, approximately 15% were seen once. The chain carries TRBV20-1 and TRBJ1-1; D ambiguous. The source of this sequence is a man aged 45-65 years who received an inactivated influenza vaccine. The material was CD8+ T cells sorted from PBMCs, obtained roughly 5 days after vaccination. As DNA, the CDR3 is TGCAGTGCTAGAGATCTGGACCAGGACCCTAACACTGAAGCTTTCTTT. Translating it yields CSARDLDQDPNTEAFF.